The next 30 T cell receptor beta chains were all read from a single sample in a study of cytomegalovirus exposure and HLA in healthy donors. The PCR contained 60 Vbeta and 13 Jbeta primers. Sequencing used immunoSEQ multiplex PCR; TCRdb keeps in-frame clones, though not all of them. The table includes some 100,000 clones, roughly 71% detected once. Specimen: PBMCs. These receptors originate from a woman between 70 and 85 years old in good health and CMV-seropositive.

J is TRBJ1-2 and V is TRBV19; D possibly corresponds to TRBD1 (5 bases). V lost 6 bases to trimming and J lost 0 bases, with 11 bases between them. Germline V gives CDR1 LNHDA, CDR2 SQIVND (reference sequence). The CDR3 contains 14 residues. CDR3 sequence reads: CASRSTETNYGYTF. CDR3 bases: TGTGCCAGTAGATCGACAGAAACTAACTATGGCTACACCTTC.

The chain is built from TRBV6-1 and TRBJ1-2; D is unresolved. Per germline, CDR1 MNHNS and CDR2 SASEGT. V lost 2 bases, J lost 7 bases, and 14 bases lay in between. The length of the CDR3 is 14 residues. The CDR3 region has the DNA TGTGCCAGCAGTGAAAAGGCGGGGTTGAGTGGCTACACCTTC. Amino acid sequence: CASSEKAGLSGYTF.

The rearrangement uses TRBV4-1 and TRBJ2-7; 8 positions agree with TRBD1. V dropped 4 bases and J dropped 0; count of bases not matched to a gene: 8. CDR3 length: 16 amino acids. CDR1 and CDR2 from the germline V gene are MGHRA and YSYEKL. The CDR3 here is CASSRSGTGPSYEQYF. CDR3 nucleotide sequence: TGCGCCAGCAGCCGATCCGGGACAGGACCCTCCTACGAGCAGTACTTC.

This clone was counted a few times. V is TRBV10-3 and J is TRBJ1-1; no clear D gene. The CDR3 loop spans 14 amino acids. Germline values: CDR1 ENHRY, CDR2 SYGVKD. V lost 6 bases, J lost 1 base, and 12 bases lay in between. This CDR3 reads CAISSGAGNTEAFF. The CDR3 bases are TGTGCCATCAGCTCGGGAGCAGGGAACACTGAAGCTTTCTTT.

The V gene is TRBV7-9, the J gene TRBJ1-2; 11 bases are shared with TRBD1. Germline assignment: CDR1 SEHNR and CDR2 FQNEAQ (reference sequence). The CDR3 length is 16 residues. With V trimmed by 2 bases and J by 8 bases, 10 bases remained unmatched. As DNA, the CDR3 is TGTGCCAGCAGCTTACTCGGCGGACAGGGGGCGAGAGGCTACACCTTC. Protein sequence: CASSLLGGQGARGYTF.

The chain links TRBV5-6 to TRBJ1-2, with D maybe TRBD1 (5 bases). Trimming stripped 1 base from V and 7 bases from J, with 14 bases between. Germline CDR1 and CDR2: SGHDT and YYEEEE. CDR3 size: 14 residues. CDR3 in DNA: TGTGCCAGCAGCTTGAGATGGCAGGGTGGTGGCTACACCTTC. Amino acid sequence: CASSLRWQGGGYTF.

This chain connects TRBV7-2 to TRBJ2-5; D uncertain. This CDR3 comprises 15 residues. Germline V gene lookup returns CDR1 SGHTA and CDR2 FQGNSA. V was trimmed by 0 bases and J by 0 bases, leaving 8 bases between them. The CDR3 nucleotides are TGTGCCAGCAGCTTAGCCCGTTTATACCAAGAGACCCAGTACTTC. It codes for CASSLARLYQETQYF.

The chain couples TRBV7-9 to TRBJ2-5; TRBD1 aligns across 11 bases. This CDR3 is 15 amino acids long. The V segment lost 1 base and the J segment 4 bases; nucleotides outside the gene matches: 2. Germline CDR1 is SEHNR and CDR2 is FQNEAQ (reference sequence). CDR3 DNA sequence: TGTGCCAGCAGCTTAGGCGGGACAGGGGGAGAGACCCAGTACTTC. Translated, it gives CASSLGGTGGETQYF.

The chain has TRBV5-1 and TRBJ2-2; 13 bases line up with TRBD2. Germline V gives CDR1 SGHRS, CDR2 YFSETQ. This CDR3 is 16 amino acids long. V shed 5 bases, J shed 6 bases, and the junction held 7 bases outside the gene matches. The CDR3 loop is CASSSRTSGGAGELFF. The CDR3 region has the DNA TGCGCCAGCAGTTCGAGGACTAGCGGGGGCGCCGGGGAGCTGTTTTTT.

In this sample, this clone turned up once. The chain carries TRBV10-3 and TRBJ1-1; D is ambiguous. Germline CDR1 ENHRY, CDR2 SYGVKD. This CDR3 comprises 13 residues. V was clipped by 2 bases and J by 1 base, with 5 bases between them. CDR3 nucleotide sequence: TGTGCCATCAGTGAGCGCGGGAACACTGAAGCTTTCTTT. Protein: CAISERGNTEAFF.

The rearrangement links TRBV9 to TRBJ2-1; 8 bases match TRBD2. CDR3 length: 13 residues. CDR1 and CDR2 from the germline V gene are SGDLS and YYNGEE. V trimming: 3 bases; J trimming: 8 bases; junction bases outside the gene matches: 4. CDR3 DNA: TGTGCCAGCAGCGCGGGGGGGAGGGATGAGCAGTTCTTC. It specifies CASSAGGRDEQFF. Using reference TRBV9 and TRBJ2-1 for the parts outside the CDR3, the full variable domain is DSGVTQTPKHLITATGQRVTLRCSPRSGDLSVYWYQQSLDQGLQFLIQYYNGEERAKGNILERFSAQQFPDLHSELNLSSLELGDSALYFCASSAGGRDEQFFGPGTRLTVL.

CDR3 amino acids: CASSYFPGGSEKLFF. For the CDR3, the DNA is TGTGCCAGCAGTTACTTTCCAGGGGGAAGTGAAAAACTGTTTTTT. The rearrangement uses TRBV6-5 and TRBJ1-4; 7 nucleotides agree with TRBD1. The CDR3 consists of 15 residues. V was pared by 1 base and J by 7 bases, with 6 bases of the junction left unmatched. The germline CDR1 and CDR2 sequences are MNHEY and SVGAGI.

The chain uses TRBV4-1 and TRBJ1-4; maybe TRBD1 (6 bases). V lost 3 bases to trimming and J lost 1 base, with 9 bases between them. From germline, CDR1 is MGHRA and CDR2 YSYEKL. The CDR3 is 15 residues long. CDR3 DNA sequence: TGCGCCAGCAGCCAGGGGGCTTTAACTAATGAAAAACTGTTTTTT. It encodes CASSQGALTNEKLFF.

This rearrangement joins TRBV6-5 to TRBJ2-7; 8 bases match TRBD1. Trimming removed 6 bases from V and 0 bases from J; junction bases left unmatched: 4. CDR1 and CDR2 from the germline V gene are MNHEY and SVGAGI. The length of the CDR3 is 14 residues. In DNA form, the CDR3 reads TGTGCCAGCAGCTCCCAGGGGGCCTCCTACGAGCAGTACTTC. It translates to CASSSQGASYEQYF.

The chain carries TRBV29-1 and TRBJ1-1; 12 bases are shared with TRBD1. The CDR3 totals 17 residues. CDR1 SQVTM and CDR2 ANQGSEA come from the germline V gene. Unmatched junction bases numbered 10, after V lost 4 bases and J lost 1 base. CDR3 in DNA: TGCAGCGTTGGCTTCCGGGACAGGGGGCGAAAGAACACTGAAGCTTTCTTT. The encoded protein is CSVGFRDRGRKNTEAFF.

The J gene is TRBJ1-4, the V gene TRBV4-1; D unclear. Germline CDR1 is MGHRA and CDR2 is YSYEKL. The CDR3 spans 12 residues. V dropped 1 base and J dropped 8 bases, with 5 bases sitting between them. CDR3 region: CASSQVREKLFF. CDR3 in DNA: TGCGCCAGCAGCCAAGTGCGGGAAAAACTGTTTTTT.

The chain links TRBV27 to TRBJ2-6; a weak D match, TRBD2 (7 bases). Germline CDR1 is MNHEY and CDR2 is SMNVEV (reference sequence). This CDR3 is built from 15 residues. V was shortened by 8 bases and J by 1 base, with 12 bases between the two germline ends. The CDR3 loop reads CASGRGQSGANVLTF. CDR3 nucleotides: TGTGCCAGCGGGCGGGGGCAATCTGGGGCCAACGTCCTGACTTTC.

This clone was counted between two and nine times. This CDR3 is CSVGGRAGSPLHF. CDR3 bases: TGCAGCGTTGGGGGCAGGGCTGGTTCACCCCTCCACTTT. The V and J genes are TRBV29-1 and TRBJ1-6, with D perhaps TRBD1 (5 bases). The CDR3 has 13 residues. CDR1 and CDR2 (germline): SQVTM, ANQGSEA. Trimming took 4 bases from V and 9 from J, leaving 13 bases between them. Full variable domain (rest looked up from reference TRBV29-1 and TRBJ1-6): SAVISQKPSRDICQRGTSLTIQCQVDSQVTMMFWYRQQPGQSLTLIATANQGSEATYESGFVIDKFPISRPNLTFSTLTVSNMSPEDSSIYLCSVGGRAGSPLHFGNGTRLTVT.

This clone has just a few counts. This chain uses TRBV7-9 with TRBJ2-1; 10 nucleotides line up with TRBD1. V trimming: 5 bases; J trimming: 6 bases; junction bases outside the gene matches: 7. CDR3 length: 15 residues. Per the germline V gene, CDR1 is SEHNR and CDR2 is FQNEAQ (reference sequence). The CDR3 protein is CASSRGTGVVNEQFF. DNA of the CDR3: TGTGCCAGCAGCCGTGGGACAGGGGTGGTCAATGAGCAGTTCTTC.

In this sample, this clone turned up once. The CDR3 nucleotides are TGTGCCATCGGCAGGAATCAGCCCCAGCATTTT. This codes for CAIGRNQPQHF. V gene TRBV10-3 combines with J gene TRBJ1-5, with D unresolved. The ends were cut back, 8 bases at V and 4 bases at J, with 6 bases in the middle. There are 11 residues in the CDR3. From germline, CDR1 is ENHRY and CDR2 SYGVKD.

Comments on this clone: The junction and the germline gene differ at one end; a read error may be behind it. The J gene is TRBJ2-3, the V gene TRBV7-7; possible D gene TRBD2, 6 bases. The CDR3 loop spans 15 amino acids. Germline V gene data show CDR1 as SSHAT and CDR2 as FNYEAQ (reference sequence). The CDR3: CASSLAEGRTDTQYF. DNA for the CDR3: TGTGCTAGCAGCTTAGCCGAGGGGAGGACAGATACGCAGTATTTT.

J is TRBJ2-6 and V is TRBV4-2; 7 bases are shared with TRBD2. V gave up 1 base and J gave up 0 bases; unmatched junction bases: 0. This CDR3 region has 16 residues. CDR1 is LGHNA, CDR2 YNFKEQ, per germline. Here the CDR3 DNA reads TGTGCCAGCAGCCAAGGGGGGGGCTCTGGGGCCAACGTCCTGACTTTC. Protein: CASSQGGGSGANVLTF.

V usage is TRBV5-1 and J usage is TRBJ2-1, with 9 bases aligning to TRBD1. The CDR3 is 15 amino acids. V dropped 7 bases and J dropped 0; count of bases not matched to a gene: 5. Germline lookup yields CDR1 SGHRS and CDR2 YFSETQ. CDR3: CASGKTGGSYNEQFF. The CDR3 DNA is TGCGCCAGCGGGAAGACAGGGGGCTCCTACAATGAGCAGTTCTTC.

The CDR3 here is CASSPNGAGGYGYTF. CDR3 DNA sequence: TGTGCCAGCAGTCCCAATGGGGCGGGGGGCTATGGCTACACCTTC. This chain connects TRBV9 to TRBJ1-2; D perhaps matches TRBD1 (5 bases). Between the trimmed V and J ends, which lost 5 bases and 4 bases, there was a span of 18 bases. The germline V gene has CDR1 SGDLS and CDR2 YYNGEE. This CDR3 has 15 residues.

CDR3 nucleotides: TGCGCCAGCAGCCAGTGGGGACAGGGGAACTATGGCTACACCTTC. It encodes CASSQWGQGNYGYTF. The chain couples TRBV4-3 to TRBJ1-2; 10 bases are shared with TRBD1. J lost 2 bases, V lost 3 bases, and 3 bases had no gene match. This CDR3 has 15 amino acids. The germline gives CDR1 LGHNA, CDR2 YSLEER.

V gene TRBV9 combines with J gene TRBJ2-2; TRBD2 aligns across 7 bases. V shed 0 bases, J shed 5 bases, and the junction held 7 bases outside the gene matches. This CDR3 has 16 amino acids. Germline values: CDR1 SGDLS, CDR2 YYNGEE. The CDR3 protein is CASSVAGGVLTGELFF. The CDR3 DNA sequence: TGTGCCAGCAGCGTAGCTGGGGGGGTTCTTACCGGGGAGCTGTTTTTT.

This clone was counted once. The gene calls are TRBV25-1 and TRBJ2-1, with D maybe TRBD2 (7 bases). The germline CDR1 and CDR2 sequences are MGHDK and SYGVNS. The ends were cut back, 6 bases at V and 2 bases at J, with 14 bases in the middle. This CDR3 spans 15 amino acids. CDR3 sequence (DNA): TGTGCCAGCAGACTTGGGGGGGGCGCCTACAATGAGCAGTTCTTC. Protein product: CASRLGGGAYNEQFF.

The chain joins TRBV6-6 to TRBJ1-6; D unclear. Trimming pared 5 bases from V and 10 bases from J, leaving 18 bases between. The germline V gene encodes CDR1 MNHNY and CDR2 SVGAGI (reference sequence). The CDR3 contains 15 residues. CDR3 bases: TGTGCCAGCAGTCCCGAGGCGGCGCCTATCTCACCCCTCCACTTT. Translation: CASSPEAAPISPLHF.

The chain uses TRBV30 and TRBJ2-5, with 15 bases matching TRBD2. V trimming: 0 bases; J trimming: 5 bases; junction bases outside the gene matches: 1. Looked up from germline, CDR1 is GTSNPN and CDR2 is SVGIG (reference sequence). This CDR3 has 15 amino acids. The CDR3 sequence is CAWSVGLAGGETQYF. The CDR3 nucleotides are TGTGCCTGGAGTGTTGGACTAGCGGGGGGGGAGACCCAGTACTTC.

V gene TRBV19 combines with J gene TRBJ1-5; a weak D match, TRBD1 (5 bases). V was trimmed by 10 bases and J by 0 bases, leaving 19 bases between them. The CDR3 has 16 residues. Germline V gene lookup returns CDR1 LNHDA and CDR2 SQIVND (reference sequence). DNA of the CDR3: TGTGCCACCAAGTTCGAAGGGGCAGGTAGCAATCAGCCCCAGCATTTT. It yields the protein CATKFEGAGSNQPQHF.